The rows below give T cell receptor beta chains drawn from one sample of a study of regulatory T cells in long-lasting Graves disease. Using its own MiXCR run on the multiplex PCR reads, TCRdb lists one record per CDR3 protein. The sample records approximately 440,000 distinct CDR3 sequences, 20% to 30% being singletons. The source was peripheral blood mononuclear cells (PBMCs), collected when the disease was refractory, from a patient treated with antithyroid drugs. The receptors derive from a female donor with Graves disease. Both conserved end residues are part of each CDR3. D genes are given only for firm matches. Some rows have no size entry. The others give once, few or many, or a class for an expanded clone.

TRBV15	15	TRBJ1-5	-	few	CATSRSGQDNQPQHF	TGTGCCACCAGCAGAAGTGGCCAAGACAATCAGCCCCAGCATTTT
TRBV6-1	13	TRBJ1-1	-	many	CASILRLNTEAFF	TGTGCCAGCATTCTACGTCTGAACACTGAAGCTTTCTTT
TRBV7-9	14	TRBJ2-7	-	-	CASSLDRSGHEQYF	TGTGCCAGCAGCTTAGACCGGAGTGGGCACGAGCAGTACTTC
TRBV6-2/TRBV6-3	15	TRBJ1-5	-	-	CASSDAVVGNQPQHF	TGTGCCAGCAGTGATGCGGTTGTTGGCAATCAGCCCCAGCATTTT
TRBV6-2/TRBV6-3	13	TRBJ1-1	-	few	CASSENSYTEAFF	TGTGCCAGCAGTGAGAACAGCTACACTGAAGCTTTCTTT
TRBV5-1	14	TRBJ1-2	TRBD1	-	CASSSGTGESGYTF	TGCGCCAGCAGCTCCGGGACAGGGGAATCTGGCTACACCTTC
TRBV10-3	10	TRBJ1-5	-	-	CAIGSWPQHF	TGTGCCATCGGGAGTTGGCCCCAGCATTTT
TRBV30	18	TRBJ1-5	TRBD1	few	CAWASGTGVLYSNQPQHF	TGTGCCTGGGCAAGCGGGACAGGTGTACTTTATAGCAATCAGCCCCAGCATTTT
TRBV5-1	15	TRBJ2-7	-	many	CASQDLRDSRREQYF	TGCGCCAGCCAAGACCTCCGGGACTCTCGGCGCGAGCAGTACTTC
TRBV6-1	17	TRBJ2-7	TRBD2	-	CATPPGDPTSGSYEQYF	TGTGCCACCCCACCGGGGGACCCAACTAGCGGGAGCTACGAGCAGTACTTC
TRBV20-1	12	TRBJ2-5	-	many	CSARGLGETQYF	TGCAGTGCTAGGGGGCTCGGCGAGACCCAGTACTTC
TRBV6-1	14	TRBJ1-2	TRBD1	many	CASSVTGAASGYTF	TGTGCCAGCAGTGTGACAGGGGCCGCCAGCGGCTACACCTTC
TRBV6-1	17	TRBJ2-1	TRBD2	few	CASSPHPGLAADNEQFF	TGTGCCAGCAGTCCACACCCGGGACTAGCGGCAGACAATGAGCAGTTCTTC
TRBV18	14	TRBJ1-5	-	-	CASSNQGNNQPQHF	TGTGCCAGCTCAAACCAAGGGAACAATCAGCCCCAGCATTTT
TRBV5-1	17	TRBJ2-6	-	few	CASSLVQGFSGANVLTF	TGCGCCAGCAGCTTGGTGCAGGGGTTCTCTGGGGCCAACGTCCTGACTTTC
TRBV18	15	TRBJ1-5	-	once	CASSPNRVSNQPQHF	TGTGCCAGCTCACCGAACAGGGTCAGCAATCAGCCCCAGCATTTT
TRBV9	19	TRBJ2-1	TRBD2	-	CASSGGLAGGGSSYNEQFF	TGTGCCAGCAGCGGGGGACTAGCGGGAGGAGGGAGCTCCTACAATGAGCAGTTCTTC
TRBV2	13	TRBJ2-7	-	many	CASSVDLSYEQYF	TGTGCCAGCAGCGTCGACCTCTCCTACGAGCAGTACTTC
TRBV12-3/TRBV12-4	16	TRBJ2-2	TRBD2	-	CASSFLAGGGPGELFF	TGTGCCAGCAGTTTTCTAGCGGGGGGGGGCCCCGGGGAGCTGTTTTTT
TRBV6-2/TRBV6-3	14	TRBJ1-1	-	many	CASSYSDGDTEAFF	TGTGCCAGCAGTTACTCAGACGGAGACACTGAAGCTTTCTTT
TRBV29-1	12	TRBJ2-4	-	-	CSAQGGKNIQYF	TGCAGCGCCCAGGGGGGCAAAAACATTCAGTACTTC
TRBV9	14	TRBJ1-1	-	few	CASSVGSRLTEAFF	TGTGCCAGCAGCGTAGGGTCCAGGTTGACTGAAGCTTTCTTT
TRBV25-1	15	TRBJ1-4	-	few	CASSDLAGLDEKLFF	TGTGCCAGCAGTGATCTTGCAGGGCTGGATGAAAAACTGTTTTTT
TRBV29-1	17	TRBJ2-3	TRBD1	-	CSVEDPFDRGSGDTQYF	TGCAGCGTTGAAGATCCGTTCGACAGGGGATCAGGGGATACGCAGTATTTT
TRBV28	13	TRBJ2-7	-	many	CASSFLGLYEQYF	TGTGCCAGCAGTTTTCTGGGGCTCTACGAGCAGTACTTC
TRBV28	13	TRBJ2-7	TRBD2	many	CASSLGRDHEQYF	TGTGCCAGCAGTTTAGGGAGGGATCACGAGCAGTACTTC
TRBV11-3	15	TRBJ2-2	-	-	CASSPLGTSTGELFF	TGTGCCAGCAGCCCCTTGGGAACCAGCACCGGGGAGCTGTTTTTT
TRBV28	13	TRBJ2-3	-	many	CASRPGLTDTQYF	TGTGCCAGCAGACCGGGACTCACAGATACGCAGTATTTT
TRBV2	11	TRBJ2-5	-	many	CAIPTGETQYF	TGTGCCATCCCTACCGGGGAGACCCAGTACTTC
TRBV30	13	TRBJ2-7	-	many	CAWTAGINYEQYF	TGTGCCTGGACGGCAGGGATAAACTACGAGCAGTACTTC
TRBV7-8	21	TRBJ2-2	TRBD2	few	CASSSNLGLAGVGPWTGELFF	TGTGCCAGCAGCTCCAACCTCGGACTAGCGGGAGTGGGGCCGTGGACCGGGGAGCTGTTTTTT
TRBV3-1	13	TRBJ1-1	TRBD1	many	CASSQEGRGLAFF	TGTGCCAGCAGCCAAGAAGGGAGGGGGCTGGCTTTCTTT
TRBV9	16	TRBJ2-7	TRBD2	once	CASSVIAGGSQEEQYF	TGTGCCAGCAGCGTAATAGCGGGCGGGAGTCAGGAAGAGCAGTACTTC
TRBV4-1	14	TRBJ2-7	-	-	CASSQDRGVYEQYF	TGCGCCAGCAGCCAAGACAGGGGGGTCTACGAGCAGTACTTC
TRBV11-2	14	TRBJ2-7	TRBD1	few	CASSDRTGGYEQYF	TGTGCCAGCAGCGACCGGACAGGGGGCTACGAGCAGTACTTC
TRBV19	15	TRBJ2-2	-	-	CASRSLYKGTGELFF	TGTGCCAGTAGGTCGCTCTACAAGGGCACCGGGGAGCTGTTTTTT
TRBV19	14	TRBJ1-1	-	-	CASSRRGRDTEAFF	TGTGCCAGTAGTCGGCGGGGGAGAGACACTGAAGCTTTCTTT
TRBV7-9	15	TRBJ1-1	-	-	CASSPRGKRDTEAFF	TGTGCCAGCAGCCCCAGGGGTAAGAGGGACACTGAAGCTTTCTTT
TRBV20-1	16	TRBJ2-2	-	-	CSARGPNSPNTGELFF	TGCAGTGCTAGAGGTCCGAACAGCCCGAACACCGGGGAGCTGTTTTTT
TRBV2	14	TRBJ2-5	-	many	CASSERVYQETQYF	TGTGCCAGCAGTGAAAGGGTTTACCAAGAGACCCAGTACTTC
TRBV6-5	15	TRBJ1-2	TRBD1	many	CASSDSGQGAVGYTF	TGTGCCAGCAGTGACTCGGGACAGGGGGCTGTCGGCTACACCTTC
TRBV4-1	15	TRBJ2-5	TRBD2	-	CASSQVGTSGETQYF	TGCGCCAGCAGCCAAGTGGGGACTAGCGGAGAGACCCAGTACTTC
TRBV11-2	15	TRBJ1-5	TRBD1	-	CASSLGGRVEQPQHF	TGTGCCAGCAGCCTAGGGGGCAGGGTGGAGCAGCCCCAGCATTTT
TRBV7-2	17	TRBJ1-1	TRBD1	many	CASSSGDRGRRDTEAFF	TGTGCCAGCAGCTCAGGTGACAGGGGGCGCAGGGACACTGAAGCTTTCTTT
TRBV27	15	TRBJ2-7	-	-	CASSFQGLGSYEQYF	TGTGCCAGCAGTTTTCAGGGGTTGGGATCCTACGAGCAGTACTTC
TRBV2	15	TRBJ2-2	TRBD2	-	CASSEAGGFTGELFF	TGTGCCAGCAGTGAAGCGGGAGGGTTCACCGGGGAGCTGTTTTTT
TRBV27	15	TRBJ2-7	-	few	CASSLDRLRSGEQYF	TGTGCCAGCAGCTTAGATCGTCTCAGGTCGGGCGAGCAGTACTTC
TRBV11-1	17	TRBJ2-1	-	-	CASSLAGGGGLYNEQFF	TGTGCCAGCAGCTTAGCCGGTGGGGGAGGACTTTACAATGAGCAGTTCTTC
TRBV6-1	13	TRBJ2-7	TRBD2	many	CATHSGSSYEQYF	TGTGCCACCCATAGCGGGAGCTCCTACGAGCAGTACTTC
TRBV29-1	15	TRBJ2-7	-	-	CSVEWYRDSSYEQYF	TGCAGCGTTGAATGGTATCGTGATAGCTCCTACGAGCAGTACTTC
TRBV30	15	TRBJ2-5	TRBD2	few	CAWSASGSRQETQYF	TGTGCCTGGAGTGCTAGCGGGAGTAGGCAAGAGACCCAGTACTTC